These 23 T cell receptor beta chains were sequenced from one sample in a study of PD-1 blockade in classical Hodgkin lymphoma. Brentuximab vedotin exposure varied, and every patient relapsed after autologous stem cell transplantation. Profiled with immunoSEQ multiplex PCR; TCRdb holds only in-frame clones, not every one. Seen here are about 29,000 clones, around 73% observed once, and the top ten hold 35%. The sample consisted of peripheral blood mononuclear cells (PBMCs), taken before the second cycle of nivolumab. These receptors all come from a human donor with classical Hodgkin lymphoma.

This sequence joins TRBV7-6 and TRBJ1-6, with 9 bases lining up with TRBD1. There are 20 residues in the CDR3. The germline CDR1 and CDR2 sequences are SGHVS and FNYEAQ. The J segment lost 1 base and the V segment lost 0 bases, leaving 10 bases of the junction unmatched. The CDR3 nucleotides read TGTGCCAGCAGCTTAGCGTCAGATAGACAGGGGGGATCCTATAATTCACCCCTCCACTTT. This encodes CASSLASDRQGGSYNSPLHF.

The chain is built from TRBV19 and TRBJ1-6; 11 bases fit TRBD1. V dropped 1 base and J dropped 8; count of bases not matched to a gene: 4. The germline V gene encodes CDR1 LNHDA and CDR2 SQIVND (reference sequence). The CDR3 contains 16 residues. The CDR3 region is CASSIGTGGADSPLHF. DNA for the CDR3: TGTGCCAGTAGTATAGGGACAGGGGGCGCAGATTCACCCCTCCACTTT. The complete variable domain, with remaining parts taken from reference TRBV19 and TRBJ1-6, reads DGGITQSPKYLFRKEGQNVTLSCEQNLNHDAMYWYRQDPGQGLRLIYYSQIVNDFQKGDIAEGYSVSREKKESFPLTVTSAQKNPTAFYLCASSIGTGGADSPLHFGNGTRLTVT.

This sequence joins TRBV7-8 and TRBJ2-5; 14 bases align to TRBD2. Germline V gene sequence: CDR1 SGHVS, CDR2 FQNEAQ. The CDR3 covers 16 residues. V was clipped by 1 base and J by 5 bases; unmatched bases: 3. CDR3 protein: CASSLGLAGGLETQYF. The CDR3 nucleotides read TGTGCCAGCAGCTTAGGACTAGCGGGGGGGCTCGAGACCCAGTACTTC. Using reference TRBV7-8 and TRBJ2-5 for the parts outside the CDR3, the full variable domain is GAGVSQSPRYKVAKRGQDVALRCDPISGHVSLFWYQQALGQGPEFLTYFQNEAQLDKSGLPSDRFFAERPEGSVSTLKIQRTQQEDSAVYLCASSLGLAGGLETQYFGPGTRLLVL.

This sequence joins TRBV30 and TRBJ2-7; no clear D. Germline assignment: CDR1 GTSNPN and CDR2 SVGIG (reference sequence). V shed 5 bases and J shed 1 base, with 9 bases lying between them. This CDR3 region has 12 residues. The CDR3 coding sequence is TGTGCCTGGCTTGACAATTCCTACGAGCAGTACTTC. Translating it yields CAWLDNSYEQYF.

CDR3 in amino acids: CASSQDRKNIQYF. CDR3 sequence (DNA): TGCGCCAGCAGCCAAGACAGAAAAAACATTCAGTACTTC. The J gene is TRBJ2-4, the V gene TRBV4-3; D remains ambiguous. This CDR3 is 13 amino acids long. Per the germline V gene, CDR1 is LGHNA and CDR2 is YSLEER. V was cut by 0 bases and J by 4 bases, with 4 bases left in between.

This clone was seen once. The junction departs from germline at one end; a sequencing error may be responsible. V and J are TRBV6-6 and TRBJ2-7; D is perhaps TRBD1 or TRBD2 (5 bases each). The CDR3 has 11 amino acids. Germline V lookup: CDR1 MNHNY, CDR2 SVGAGI (reference sequence). The CDR3 nucleotides read TGTGCCAGCATTGGCCGGGGCCAATTAATCTTC. As protein: CASIGRGQLIF.

The genes are TRBV14 and TRBJ1-6; TRBD1 might be the D (5 bases). The CDR3 has 15 amino acids. Trimming pared 1 base from V and 11 bases from J, leaving 15 bases between. Germline loops: CDR1 SGHDN, CDR2 FVKESK. CDR3 in DNA: TGTGCCAGCAGCCAAGCCGGGACTTCCTATACACCCCTCCACTTT. It codes for CASSQAGTSYTPLHF.

This chain links TRBV6-1 with TRBJ1-1; tentative D call: TRBD1 (6 bases). The CDR3 is made up of 13 amino acids. From germline, CDR1 is MNHNS and CDR2 SASEGT. Trimming left V 5 bases short and J 5 bases short, with 12 bases between. The CDR3 spells CASSTQGGTEAFF. CDR3 nucleotides: TGTGCCAGCAGTACACAGGGTGGTACTGAAGCTTTCTTT.

V and J are TRBV19 and TRBJ1-2, with 8 bases aligning to TRBD1. The junction had 13 bases not matched to a gene; V was cut back by 6 bases and J by 7 bases. Germline V gene sequence: CDR1 LNHDA, CDR2 SQIVND (reference sequence). There are 15 residues in the CDR3. The CDR3 here is CASRNADRERGGYTF. The DNA for the CDR3 is TGTGCCAGTAGGAATGCGGACAGGGAAAGGGGTGGCTACACCTTC. The complete variable domain, with remaining parts taken from reference TRBV19 and TRBJ1-2, reads DGGITQSPKYLFRKEGQNVTLSCEQNLNHDAMYWYRQDPGQGLRLIYYSQIVNDFQKGDIAEGYSVSREKKESFPLTVTSAQKNPTAFYLCASRNADRERGGYTFGSGTRLTVV.

This clone was counted a single time. The chain's CDR3 is CASSLVLAGVNEQFF. In DNA form, the CDR3 reads TGTGCCAGCAGCTTAGTGCTAGCGGGGGTAAACGAGCAGTTCTTC. The chain uses TRBV11-3 and TRBJ2-1; 10 nucleotides align to TRBD2. Germline V gene lookup returns CDR1 SGHNT and CDR2 YENEEA. The CDR3 runs 15 residues. The ends lost 1 base at V and 10 bases at J; junction bases unmatched: 7. Looking up the rest from reference TRBV11-3 and TRBJ2-1 gives the full variable domain: EAGVVQSPRYKIIEKKQPVAFWCNPISGHNTLYWYLQNLGQGPELLIRYENEEAVDDSQLPKDRFSAERLKGVDSTLKIQPAELGDSAVYLCASSLVLAGVNEQFFGPGTRLTVL.

This clone was recorded a few times. The chain employs TRBV5-6 and TRBJ1-5; D remains ambiguous. The germline V gene encodes CDR1 SGHDT and CDR2 YYEEEE. The CDR3 has 12 residues. Between the trimmed V and J ends, which lost 4 bases and 7 bases, there was a span of 9 bases. The CDR3 nucleotides are TGTGCCAGCAGCATTTATCCCCAGCCCCAGCATTTT. Translating it yields CASSIYPQPQHF.

For the CDR3, the DNA is TGTGCCAGCAGCCTGGGGGTGGGGGCAGATACGCAGTATTTT. This encodes CASSLGVGADTQYF. This rearrangement joins TRBV5-4 to TRBJ2-3; either TRBD1 or TRBD2 may supply D (5 bases each). V lost 4 bases, J lost 4 bases, and 13 bases lay in between. Per the germline V gene, CDR1 is SGHNT and CDR2 is YYREEE (reference sequence). The length of the CDR3 is 14 residues.

The J gene is TRBJ1-5, the V gene TRBV19, with a weak D call TRBD1 (6 bases). Germline values: CDR1 LNHDA, CDR2 SQIVND (reference sequence). Trimming stripped 7 bases from V and 3 bases from J, with 13 bases between. This CDR3 is built from 14 residues. CDR3 sequence (DNA): TGTGCCAGTAAAGGGGGACGGTACAATCAGCCCCAGCATTTT. Encoded protein: CASKGGRYNQPQHF. The full variable domain, in which reference TRBV19 and TRBJ1-5 provide the parts outside the CDR3, is DGGITQSPKYLFRKEGQNVTLSCEQNLNHDAMYWYRQDPGQGLRLIYYSQIVNDFQKGDIAEGYSVSREKKESFPLTVTSAQKNPTAFYLCASKGGRYNQPQHFGDGTRLSIL.

V gene TRBV5-1 combines with J gene TRBJ2-2; 9 nucleotides align to TRBD2. This CDR3 has 16 amino acids. After removal of 9 bases from V and 3 bases from J, the junction contained 12 bases not matched to a gene. Per germline, CDR1 SGHRS and CDR2 YFSETQ. The CDR3 sequence is CATLISSGGHTGELFF. For the CDR3, the DNA is TGCGCCACCCTAATCAGTAGCGGGGGACACACCGGGGAGCTGTTTTTT.

The chain joins TRBV27 to TRBJ2-7; TRBD2 is a possible D gene (5 bases). From germline, CDR1 is MNHEY and CDR2 SMNVEV (reference sequence). This CDR3 region has 16 residues. V was cut by 2 bases and J by 0 bases, with 14 bases left in between. CDR3 sequence reads: CASSLREPGSSYEQYF. The CDR3 DNA reads TGTGCCAGCAGTTTAAGGGAACCGGGAAGCTCCTACGAGCAGTACTTC.

The chain recombines TRBV5-1 with TRBJ1-4, with TRBD1 matching over 10 bases. The CDR3 has 17 amino acids. In germline, CDR1 is SGHRS, CDR2 YFSETQ. With 4 bases clipped from V and 5 bases from J, the junction kept 11 bases outside the gene matches. The CDR3 coding sequence is TGCGCCAGCAGCCCGCGGTTGCTGGGACAGGGGAATGAAAAACTGTTTTTT. Protein: CASSPRLLGQGNEKLFF.

This chain connects TRBV10-1 to TRBJ1-4; 7 nucleotides line up with TRBD1. CDR1 and CDR2 (germline): WNHNN, SYGVQD (reference sequence). J was trimmed by 6 bases and V by 4 bases; bases with no gene match: 11. The CDR3 is made up of 16 amino acids. Here the CDR3 reads CASSVSAGGSHEKLFF. In DNA, the CDR3 is TGCGCCAGCAGTGTTTCGGCAGGGGGTTCCCATGAAAAACTGTTTTTT.

The chain joins TRBV7-2 to TRBJ1-6, with D possibly being TRBD1 (5 bases). Between the trimmed V and J ends, which lost 1 base and 6 bases, there was a span of 7 bases. There are 14 residues in the CDR3. Germline values: CDR1 SGHTA, CDR2 FQGNSA. The CDR3 DNA is TGTGCCAGCAGCTTAGGCAGGGCTAATTCACCCCTCCACTTT. Translation gives CASSLGRANSPLHF.

The chain employs TRBV6-5 and TRBJ2-7; D is uncertain. Germline CDR1 reads MNHEY; CDR2 reads SVGAGI. The length of the CDR3 is 14 residues. Deletions cut 7 bases from V and 0 bases from J, with 13 bases between. DNA of the CDR3: TGTGCCAGCACCACGGGCGCTAACTCCTACGAGCAGTACTTC. It yields the protein CASTTGANSYEQYF.

V is TRBV9 and J is TRBJ1-2, with TRBD1 matching 10 bases. Germline-derived CDR1 and CDR2 are SGDLS and YYNGEE. V trimming: 3 bases; J trimming: 10 bases; junction bases outside the gene matches: 6. CDR3 length: 13 amino acids. The CDR3 DNA sequence: TGTGCCAGCAGCGGTGGGACAGGGGATCACTACACCTTC. Translation: CASSGGTGDHYTF.

The V call is TRBV6-5, the J call TRBJ1-2, with 7 bases fitting TRBD1. This CDR3 is built from 14 residues. Germline CDR1 and CDR2: MNHEY and SVGAGI. The V segment lost 3 bases and the J segment 8 bases; nucleotides outside the gene matches: 9. The CDR3 loop reads CASSYRGTVLGYTF. The CDR3 region has the DNA TGTGCCAGCAGTTATAGGGGGACAGTTTTAGGCTACACCTTC.

This rearrangement joins TRBV7-2 to TRBJ2-1; 7 positions agree with TRBD2. The CDR3 runs 15 residues. Germline CDR1 and CDR2: SGHTA and FQGNSA. Trimming took 5 bases from V and 3 from J; bases not matched to a gene: 7. CDR3 sequence (DNA): TGTGCCAGCAGCCCAGCGGGGAGAAGCTACAATGAGCAGTTCTTC. Its protein is CASSPAGRSYNEQFF.

V and J are TRBV6-1 and TRBJ2-3; perhaps TRBD1 as D (6 bases). Germline loops: CDR1 MNHNS, CDR2 SASEGT. Trimming stripped 6 bases from V and 5 bases from J, with 15 bases between. There are 14 residues in the CDR3. CDR3: CASRGAPTRDTQYF. Here the CDR3 DNA reads TGTGCCAGCAGGGGGGCGCCTACGCGAGATACGCAGTATTTT.